This entry lists 32 T cell receptor beta chains sequenced from one sample in a study of T-cell reconstitution after alpha-beta-depleted transplantation in children. The authors prepared the TCRbeta library with unique molecular identifiers. TCRdb fed the PCR reads into MiXCR, producing one record per CDR3 protein. The sample shows 200,000 to 250,000 distinct CDR3 sequences, approximately 8.4% of them seen only once. The sample was PBMCs, mostly from graft donor cells, taken 360 days after TCRalphabeta/CD19-depleted stem cell transplant. The receptors shown here come from a male patient aged 2 to 10 who had a stem cell transplant for acute myeloid leukemia, so the T cells may come from the graft donor.

The genes are TRBV5-6 and TRBJ2-7; D remains unclear. Germline V gives CDR1 SGHDT, CDR2 YYEEEE. V shed 2 bases and J shed 2 bases, with 8 bases lying between them. The CDR3 covers 13 residues. CDR3 sequence reads: CASSFSVTYEQYV. DNA for the CDR3: TGTGCCAGCAGCTTTTCCGTGACCTACGAGCAGTACGTC.

This clonotype has a handful of counts. Compared with germline, one end of the junction differs, possibly owing to a read error. J is TRBJ1-3 and V is TRBV7-6; TRBD1 matches at 7 bases. The germline CDR1 and CDR2 sequences are SGHVS and FNYEAQ. This CDR3 has 13 amino acids. CDR3: CASSFLPLDRQHF. CDR3 in DNA: TGTGCCAGCAGCTTTCTTCCACTGGACAGGCAACATTTT.

This clonotype was seen at least ten times. The chain has TRBV20-1 and TRBJ2-7; perhaps TRBD2 as D (5 bases). Trimming removed 1 base from V and 0 bases from J, with 13 bases in between. There are 15 residues in the CDR3. CDR1 and CDR2 (germline): DFQATT, SNEGSKA (reference sequence). CDR3 protein: CSARGGAESSYEQYF. The CDR3 DNA reads TGCAGTGCTAGAGGGGGAGCGGAAAGCTCCTACGAGCAGTACTTC.

J is TRBJ2-5 and V is TRBV7-2; 8 nucleotides match TRBD1. In germline, CDR1 is SGHTA, CDR2 FQGNSA. The ends lost 4 bases at V and 4 bases at J; junction bases unmatched: 2. There are 13 residues in the CDR3. Here the CDR3 reads CASSSGGRETQYF. DNA for the CDR3: TGTGCCAGCAGCTCAGGGGGCCGAGAGACCCAGTACTTC. Together with reference TRBV7-2 and TRBJ2-5, the CDR3 gives the full variable domain: GAGVSQSPSNKVTEKGKDVELRCDPISGHTALYWYRQSLGQGLEFLIYFQGNSAPDKSGLPSDRFSAERTGGSVSTLTIQRTQQEDSAVYLCASSSGGRETQYFGPGTRLLVL.

This clonotype was counted ten times or more. V usage is TRBV20-1 and J usage is TRBJ1-1; D is unresolved. This CDR3 region has 11 residues. In germline, CDR1 is DFQATT, CDR2 SNEGSKA (reference sequence). The CDR3 nucleotides read TGCAGCCCCTTTCGTAAGACTGAAGCTTTCTTT. This translates into CSPFRKTEAFF.

This clonotype was observed a handful of times. The rearrangement joins TRBV7-9 to TRBJ2-3, with TRBD1 matching 9 bases. Germline loops: CDR1 SEHNR, CDR2 FQNEAQ (reference sequence). This CDR3 spans 16 amino acids. With V trimmed by 5 bases and J by 1 base, 7 bases remained unmatched. The CDR3 is CASSKQGARGTDTQYF. In nucleotides, the CDR3 is TGTGCCAGCAGCAAACAGGGGGCGCGCGGCACAGATACGCAGTATTTT.

The chain uses TRBV14 and TRBJ2-7; weak D call: TRBD1 (5 bases). V was shortened by 1 base and J by 4 bases, with 14 bases between the two germline ends. This CDR3 is 15 amino acids long. Germline CDR1 SGHDN, CDR2 FVKESK. DNA for the CDR3: TGTGCCAGCAGCCAAGGACAGTTGACCTATTACGAGCAGTACGTC. Its protein is CASSQGQLTYYEQYV.

This clonotype was counted only a few times. The genes are TRBV29-1 and TRBJ2-7, with D tentatively TRBD1 or TRBD2 (6 bases each). The germline V and J ends were trimmed by 6 bases and 3 bases, with 18 bases remaining between them. CDR3 length: 14 residues. From germline, CDR1 is SQVTM and CDR2 ANQGSEA. The CDR3, as DNA: TGCAGCGTATCCGGGGGTGGGGGCATCTACGAGCAGTACTTC. Encoded protein: CSVSGGGGIYEQYF.

A few counts support this clonotype. The junction differs from germline at one of its ends, possibly a read error. The chain links TRBV20-1 to TRBJ2-4; D might be TRBD1 (6 bases). The length of the CDR3 is 13 residues. Germline V lookup: CDR1 DFQATT, CDR2 SNEGSKA (reference sequence). The CDR3 region is CSAGDRAKNIQYF. The CDR3 nucleotides are TGCAGTGCTGGAGACAGGGCCAAAAACATTCAGTACTTC.

CDR3 region: CASSLGTSGGFQETQYF. The CDR3 region has the DNA TGTGCCAGCAGCTTAGGGACTAGCGGGGGATTTCAAGAGACCCAGTACTTC. This chain connects TRBV7-3 to TRBJ2-5, with 14 bases lining up with TRBD2. The length of the CDR3 is 17 residues. V lost 2 bases to trimming and J lost 2 bases; unmatched junction nucleotides: 4. CDR1 is SGHTA and CDR2 is FQGTGA in the germline V gene.

Written as DNA, the CDR3 is TGTGCCAGCAGCTCTCTCCTTAGGGCCAACGTCCTGACTTTC. Encoded protein: CASSSLLRANVLTF. The V and J genes are TRBV3-1 and TRBJ2-6; D uncertain. The CDR3 loop spans 14 amino acids. V lost 5 bases and J 5 bases, leaving 10 bases between the germline ends. Germline values: CDR1 LGHDT, CDR2 YNNKEL (reference sequence).

The gene calls are TRBV29-1 and TRBJ2-7; 11 bases fit TRBD2. The CDR3 length is 15 residues. Trimming removed 5 bases from V and 2 bases from J; junction bases left unmatched: 8. Germline loops: CDR1 SQVTM, CDR2 ANQGSEA. The CDR3 nucleotides read TGCAGCGTTCCACCGACTAGCGGGACTCCCTACGAGCAGTACTTC. Amino acid sequence: CSVPPTSGTPYEQYF.

The table lists this clonotype with a few counts. This chain joins TRBV12-3 or TRBV12-4 and TRBJ1-5; 7 nucleotides align to TRBD1. The J segment lost 3 bases and the V segment lost 3 bases, leaving 5 bases of the junction unmatched. This CDR3 has 15 residues. The CDR3, as DNA: TGTGCCAGCAGTTTCTCGGACAGGCACAATCAGCCCCAGCATTTT. It translates to CASSFSDRHNQPQHF.

V gene TRBV20-1 combines with J gene TRBJ1-2, with D possibly TRBD1 on 5 matching bases. The V end lost 6 bases, the J end lost 0 bases, and 11 bases lay between the germline ends. The CDR3 sequence is 13 residues long. Germline CDR1 DFQATT, CDR2 SNEGSKA (reference sequence). The CDR3 DNA sequence: TGCAGTGCATGGGACGGAGCTAACTATGGCTACACCTTC. It is translated as CSAWDGANYGYTF.

This clonotype was recorded a few times. CDR3 DNA sequence: TGCAGTGCTAGAGTCCAGGGACTTAACTATGGCTACACCTTC. Translation: CSARVQGLNYGYTF. V is TRBV20-1 and J is TRBJ1-2; perhaps TRBD1 as D (5 bases). The CDR3 covers 14 residues. V dropped 1 base and J dropped 1 base, with 10 bases sitting between them. Germline V gives CDR1 DFQATT, CDR2 SNEGSKA (reference sequence).

The chain employs TRBV7-9 and TRBJ2-5, with D tentatively TRBD1 or TRBD2 (6 bases each). The CDR3 extends over 14 amino acids. Germline assignment: CDR1 SEHNR and CDR2 FQNEAQ (reference sequence). V dropped 5 bases and J dropped 1 base, with 11 bases sitting between them. CDR3 DNA: TGTGCCAGCAGCAGCCGGGGGCCCCAAGAGACCCAGTACTTC. It encodes CASSSRGPQETQYF. Using reference TRBV7-9 and TRBJ2-5 for the parts outside the CDR3, the full variable domain is DTGVSQNPRHKITKRGQNVTFRCDPISEHNRLYWYRQTLGQGPEFLTYFQNEAQLEKSRLLSDRFSAERPKGSFSTLEIQRTEQGDSAMYLCASSSRGPQETQYFGPGTRLLVL.

Many counts were recorded for this clonotype. The chain is built from TRBV12-3 or TRBV12-4 and TRBJ1-1, with 9 bases lining up with TRBD1. This CDR3 contains 14 residues. V shed 2 bases, J shed 4 bases, and the junction held 2 bases outside the gene matches. The CDR3 DNA sequence: TGTGCCAGCAGTTTAACAGGGGGCATCACTGAAGCTTTCTTT. It specifies CASSLTGGITEAFF.

V is TRBV12-3 or TRBV12-4 and J is TRBJ1-4; no reliable D call. The CDR3 extends over 14 amino acids. The ends were cut back, 3 bases at V and 8 bases at J, with 13 bases in the middle. CDR3 in DNA: TGTGCCAGCAGTTTGGGGTGGAGAGACGAAAAACTGTTTTTT. Residues: CASSLGWRDEKLFF.

In this sample, this clonotype turned up many times. This chain links TRBV5-1 with TRBJ2-7; 11 bases line up with TRBD2. V shed 0 bases, J shed 2 bases, and the junction held 4 bases outside the gene matches. Germline CDR1 and CDR2: SGHRS and YFSETQ. CDR3 size: 16 residues. This CDR3 is CASSLDGTSGTYEQYV. The CDR3 bases are TGCGCCAGCAGCTTGGATGGGACTAGCGGAACCTACGAGCAGTACGTC.

This clonotype was counted between two and nine times. The chain recombines TRBV29-1 with TRBJ2-1, with 8 positions matching TRBD1. CDR3 length: 17 residues. Trimming cost V 3 bases and J 7 bases; bases outside gene matches: 17. The germline CDR1 and CDR2 sequences are SQVTM and ANQGSEA. CDR3 protein: CSVDGQGGFGHRNEQFF. The DNA for the CDR3 is TGCAGCGTTGACGGACAGGGCGGATTCGGCCACCGGAATGAGCAGTTCTTC.

This CDR3 is CASSSPPDRANTGELFF. The CDR3 coding sequence is TGTGCCAGCAGCTCCCCACCTGACAGAGCGAACACCGGGGAGCTGTTTTTT. J is TRBJ2-2 and V is TRBV7-6; a weak D match, TRBD1 (5 bases). The germline gives CDR1 SGHVS, CDR2 FNYEAQ. Between the trimmed V and J ends, which lost 4 bases and 0 bases, there was a span of 15 bases. The CDR3 spans 17 residues.

This clonotype was seen only a few times. At one end the junction does not follow the germline gene, possibly because of a read error. This chain joins TRBV7-9 and TRBJ2-7; D unclear. The germline gives CDR1 SEHNR, CDR2 FQNEAQ (reference sequence). The CDR3 is made up of 11 amino acids. The CDR3 here is CASSLFNALNF. The CDR3 DNA reads as TGTGCCAGCAGCTTATTTAACGCCCTCAACTTC.

This clonotype was seen ten or more times. This rearrangement joins TRBV10-3 to TRBJ1-5; D unclear. The V and J ends lost 4 bases and 6 bases respectively, with 10 bases between them. CDR3 length: 13 amino acids. CDR1 is ENHRY, CDR2 SYGVKD, per germline. CDR3: CAISGGEGQPQHF. The CDR3 bases are TGTGCCATCAGTGGGGGTGAAGGTCAGCCCCAGCATTTT.

In its sample, this clonotype was seen many times. V is TRBV20-1 and J is TRBJ2-1, with D hard to call. The germline CDR1 and CDR2 sequences are DFQATT and SNEGSKA (reference sequence). The CDR3 is 12 amino acids. Trimming shortened V by 0 bases and J by 8 bases, and 8 bases separated the two germline ends. The CDR3 DNA reads as TGCAGTGCTAGAGATTCGAAACATGAGCAGTTCTTC. Its translation: CSARDSKHEQFF.

This clonotype was seen only a few times. CDR3 in amino acids: CASSLVRQIKVQETQYF. The CDR3 bases are TGTGCCAGCAGCTTAGTTCGGCAGATCAAGGTGCAAGAGACCCAGTACTTC. The chain joins TRBV7-2 to TRBJ2-5, with D hard to call. The V gene's germline CDR1 is SGHTA and CDR2 FQGNSA. Trimming left V 1 base short and J 2 bases short, with 17 bases between. This CDR3 comprises 17 residues. Full variable domain (missing parts from reference TRBV7-2 and TRBJ2-5): GAGVSQSPSNKVTEKGKDVELRCDPISGHTALYWYRQSLGQGLEFLIYFQGNSAPDKSGLPSDRFSAERTGGSVSTLTIQRTQQEDSAVYLCASSLVRQIKVQETQYFGPGTRLLVL.

There are many counts of this clonotype. This rearrangement joins TRBV29-1 to TRBJ1-1, with D unresolved. Trimming stripped 3 bases from V and 0 bases from J, with 8 bases between. CDR1 and CDR2 from the germline V gene are SQVTM and ANQGSEA. The length of the CDR3 is 13 residues. This CDR3 reads CSVDVAMNTEAFF. The CDR3 DNA reads TGCAGCGTTGATGTAGCCATGAACACTGAAGCTTTCTTT.

This clonotype was counted ten times or more. This CDR3 is CSVAPQGREEFF. CDR3 nucleotide sequence: TGCAGCGTTGCGCCCCAGGGGCGGGAGGAGTTCTTC. This chain connects TRBV29-1 to TRBJ2-1; TRBD2 matches 8 bases. Unmatched junction bases numbered 10, after V lost 4 bases and J lost 14 bases. The CDR3 consists of 12 residues. CDR1 and CDR2 from the germline V gene are SQVTM and ANQGSEA.

V and J are TRBV20-1 and TRBJ2-7, with 7 nucleotides matching TRBD2. The germline CDR1 and CDR2 sequences are DFQATT and SNEGSKA (reference sequence). V dropped 0 bases and J dropped 7; count of bases not matched to a gene: 6. The CDR3 contains 13 residues. CDR3 sequence reads: CSARDAARGEQYV. The DNA for the CDR3 is TGCAGTGCTAGAGATGCAGCGCGGGGGGAGCAGTACGTC.

A single count supports this clonotype. The rearrangement uses TRBV7-6 and TRBJ2-5, with 12 bases identical to TRBD2. This CDR3 contains 16 residues. The junction had 6 bases not matched to a gene; V was cut back by 5 bases and J by 2 bases. Germline V gives CDR1 SGHVS, CDR2 FNYEAQ. The CDR3 sequence: CASSQLAGGSQETQYF. Here the CDR3 DNA reads TGTGCCAGCAGCCAACTAGCGGGGGGATCGCAAGAGACCCAGTACTTC.

J is TRBJ2-5 and V is TRBV21-1; TRBD2, the table's D call, lacks a check against the DNA. TRBV21-1 constitutes a pseudogene. The CDR3 has 15 residues. This chain's CDR3 is CASSKTPSVGETQYF. For the CDR3, the DNA is TGTGCCAGCAGCAAAACTCCCTCCGTCGGTGAGACCCAGTACTTC.

In its sample, this clonotype was seen a few times. The J gene is TRBJ2-5, the V gene TRBV10-3; 9 bases fit TRBD1. The germline CDR1 and CDR2 sequences are ENHRY and SYGVKD. With V trimmed by 6 bases and J by 3 bases, 5 bases remained unmatched. This CDR3 comprises 14 residues. CDR3 amino acids: CAISRDRAEETQYF. CDR3 in DNA: TGTGCCATCAGCCGGGACAGGGCAGAAGAGACCCAGTACTTC.

The rearrangement uses TRBV20-1 and TRBJ2-1; 7 nucleotides match TRBD2. This CDR3 has 13 amino acids. V lost 7 bases to trimming and J lost 7 bases; unmatched junction nucleotides: 10. Germline CDR1 and CDR2: DFQATT and SNEGSKA (reference sequence). The CDR3 region has the DNA TGCAGTGGTCCGGGAGACGGGGGGAATGAGCAGTTCTTC. It translates to CSGPGDGGNEQFF.